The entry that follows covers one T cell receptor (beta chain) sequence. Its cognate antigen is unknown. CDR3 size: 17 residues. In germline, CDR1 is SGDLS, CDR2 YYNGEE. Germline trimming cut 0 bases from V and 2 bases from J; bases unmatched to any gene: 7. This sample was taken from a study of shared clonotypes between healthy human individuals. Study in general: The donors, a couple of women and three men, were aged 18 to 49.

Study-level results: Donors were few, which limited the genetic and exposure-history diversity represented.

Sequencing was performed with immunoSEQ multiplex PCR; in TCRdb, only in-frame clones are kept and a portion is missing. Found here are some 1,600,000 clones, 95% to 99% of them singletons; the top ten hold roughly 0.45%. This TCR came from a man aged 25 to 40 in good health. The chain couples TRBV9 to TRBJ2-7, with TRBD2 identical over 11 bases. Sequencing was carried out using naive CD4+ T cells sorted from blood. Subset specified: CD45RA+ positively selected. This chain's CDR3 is CASSVGLAGSPPYEQYF. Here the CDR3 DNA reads TGTGCCAGCAGCGTAGGACTAGCGGGATCCCCTCCCTACGAGCAGTACTTC.